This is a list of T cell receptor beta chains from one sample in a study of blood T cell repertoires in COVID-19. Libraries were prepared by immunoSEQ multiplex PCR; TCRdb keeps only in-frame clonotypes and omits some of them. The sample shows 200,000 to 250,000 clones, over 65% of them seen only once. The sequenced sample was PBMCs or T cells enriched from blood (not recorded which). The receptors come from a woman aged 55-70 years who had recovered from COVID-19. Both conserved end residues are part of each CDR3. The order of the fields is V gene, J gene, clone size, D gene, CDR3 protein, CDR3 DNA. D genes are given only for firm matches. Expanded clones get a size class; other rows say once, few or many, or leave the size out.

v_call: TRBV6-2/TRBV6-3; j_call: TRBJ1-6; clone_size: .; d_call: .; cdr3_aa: CASSWQVNNSPLHF; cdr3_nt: TGTGCCAGCAGTTGGCAGGTTAATAATTCACCCCTCCACTTT
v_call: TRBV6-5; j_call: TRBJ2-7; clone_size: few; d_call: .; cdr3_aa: CASSLSNDRSYEQYF; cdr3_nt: TGTGCCAGCAGTTTATCAAACGACAGGTCCTACGAGCAGTACTTC
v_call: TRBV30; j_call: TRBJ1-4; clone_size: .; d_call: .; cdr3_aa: CAWSPWGANEKLFF; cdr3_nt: TGTGCCTGGTCCCCCTGGGGGGCTAATGAAAAACTGTTTTTT
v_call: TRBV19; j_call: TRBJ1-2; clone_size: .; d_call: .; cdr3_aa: CASSPGGRVNYGYTF; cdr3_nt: TGTGCCAGTAGCCCGGGAGGCAGGGTGAACTATGGCTACACCTTC
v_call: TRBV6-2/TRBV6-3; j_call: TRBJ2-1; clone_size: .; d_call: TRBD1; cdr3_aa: CASSYLRQGRNEQFF; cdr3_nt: TGTGCCAGCAGTTACCTAAGACAGGGTCGGAATGAGCAGTTCTTC
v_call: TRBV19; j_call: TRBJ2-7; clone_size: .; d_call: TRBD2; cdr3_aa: CASSIGTSGRDEQYF; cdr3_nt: TGTGCCAGTAGTATTGGGACTAGCGGGAGGGACGAGCAGTACTTC
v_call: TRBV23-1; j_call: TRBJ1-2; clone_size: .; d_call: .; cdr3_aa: CASSPPRVRNYGYTF; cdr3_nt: TGCGCCAGCAGTCCCCCGAGGGTGCGCAACTATGGCTACACCTTC
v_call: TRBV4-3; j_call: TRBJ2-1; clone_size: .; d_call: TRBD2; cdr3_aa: CASSQRRTSGYNEQFF; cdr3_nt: TGCGCCAGCAGCCAAAGAAGGACTAGCGGGTACAATGAGCAGTTCTTC
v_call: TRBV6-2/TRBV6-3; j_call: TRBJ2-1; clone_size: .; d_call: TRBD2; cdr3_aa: CASSYPLAGGGSYNEQFF; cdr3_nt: TGTGCCAGCAGTTACCCCCTAGCGGGGGGGGGTTCCTACAATGAGCAGTTCTTC
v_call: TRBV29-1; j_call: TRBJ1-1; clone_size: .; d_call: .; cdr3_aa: CSVTGILMNTEAFF; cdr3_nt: TGCAGCGTTACAGGGATACTGATGAACACTGAAGCTTTCTTT
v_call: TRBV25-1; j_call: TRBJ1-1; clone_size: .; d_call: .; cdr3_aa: CASSAGVGTEAFF; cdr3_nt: TGTGCCAGCAGTGCAGGGGTGGGCACTGAAGCTTTCTTT
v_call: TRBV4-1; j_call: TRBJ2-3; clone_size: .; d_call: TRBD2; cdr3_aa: CASSLGTSGGDTQYF; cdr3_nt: TGCGCCAGCAGCCTTGGGACTAGCGGGGGAGATACGCAGTATTTT
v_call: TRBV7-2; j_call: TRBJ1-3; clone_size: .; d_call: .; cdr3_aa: CASSAALGNTIYF; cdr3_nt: TGTGCCAGCAGCGCGGCCCTTGGAAACACCATATATTTT
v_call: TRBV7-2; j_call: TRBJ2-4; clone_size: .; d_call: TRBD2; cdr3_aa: CASSIALAGVKNIQYF; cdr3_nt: TGTGCCAGCAGCATAGCGCTAGCGGGCGTAAAAAACATTCAGTACTTC
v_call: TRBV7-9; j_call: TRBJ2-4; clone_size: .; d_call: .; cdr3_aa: CASSIAGQIAKNIQYF; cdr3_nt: TGTGCCAGCAGCATTGCGGGACAGATAGCCAAAAACATTCAGTACTTC
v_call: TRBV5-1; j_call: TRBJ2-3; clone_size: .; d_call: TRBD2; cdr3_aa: CPQSGGDTQYF; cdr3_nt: TGCCCGCAGAGCGGGGGTGATACGCAGTATTTT
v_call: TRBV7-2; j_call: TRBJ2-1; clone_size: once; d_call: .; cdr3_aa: CASSLNNGGPYNEQFF; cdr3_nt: TGTGCCAGCAGCTTAAATAACGGGGGGCCGTACAATGAGCAGTTCTTC
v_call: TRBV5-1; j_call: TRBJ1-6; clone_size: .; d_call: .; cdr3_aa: CASSLEGADNSPLHF; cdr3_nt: TGCGCCAGCAGTTTGGAAGGAGCCGATAATTCACCCCTCCACTTT